The 20 T cell receptor beta chains below were found in one sample sequenced in a study of prognosis after radiotherapy for stage I lung cancer. Genomic DNA yielded TCR beta CDR3, amplified by two-round multiplex PCR. Primers (each specific to one TRBV or TRBJ gene) were used in first-round PCR. MiXCR was run by TCRdb on the multiplex PCR reads, yielding one entry per CDR3 protein. The sample lists approximately 10,000 distinct CDR3 sequences, around a third occurring once. The specimen was PBMCs, collected before or after stereotactic body radiation therapy (not recorded which). The receptors stem from a donor of 50 years or more with non-small cell lung cancer.

Ten or more counts support this clonotype. The genes are TRBV20-1 and TRBJ2-3, with TRBD2 identical over 8 bases. Trimming cost V 3 bases and J 6 bases; bases outside gene matches: 11. CDR1 DFQATT and CDR2 SNEGSKA come from the germline V gene (reference sequence). The CDR3 is made up of 15 amino acids. Here the CDR3 reads CSASYGRASTDTQYF. CDR3 nucleotides: TGCAGTGCTAGTTACGGGAGGGCCAGTACCGATACGCAGTATTTT.

The table lists this clonotype with a count of one. One base separates it from a far larger clone, so it is likely a read error. The chain combines TRBV28 with TRBJ2-5; possibly TRBD1 for D (6 bases). The tail of the sequence fits TRBJ2-3 better, so the J call may be wrong. Germline CDR1 and CDR2: MDHEN and SYDVKM. CDR3 size: 16 residues. The CDR3 protein is CASTLMGQGSAETQYF. CDR3 sequence (DNA): TGTGCCAGCACCCTAATGGGTCAGGGGTCTGCAGAAACGCAGTATTTT.

This clonotype was recorded many times. The CDR3 loop reads CATSRKTSGSSYEQYF. The CDR3 DNA sequence: TGTGCCACCAGCAGGAAAACTAGCGGGAGCTCCTACGAGCAGTACTTC. This rearrangement joins TRBV15 to TRBJ2-7; 11 bases map to TRBD2. Germline values: CDR1 LNHNV, CDR2 YYDKDF (reference sequence). J was trimmed by 0 bases and V by 3 bases; bases with no gene match: 4. The CDR3 has 16 amino acids.

By its share, this clonotype is medium-sized. The chain carries TRBV6-2 or TRBV6-3 and TRBJ1-3; 10 positions agree with TRBD1. The V gene's germline CDR1 is MNHEY and CDR2 SVGEGT. V dropped 7 bases and J dropped 8; count of bases not matched to a gene: 23. The CDR3 is made up of 19 amino acids. The DNA for the CDR3 is TGTGCCAGCACCTATTCGGGACAGGGGTATCTTGGGACCAAAGACACCATATATTTT. It codes for CASTYSGQGYLGTKDTIYF.

The CDR3 coding sequence is TGTGCCAGCAGTTCACAGGGGGGGATAGTCTATGGCTACACCTTC. Its translation: CASSSQGGIVYGYTF. The J gene is TRBJ1-2, the V gene TRBV28; 8 nucleotides line up with TRBD1. Germline values: CDR1 MDHEN, CDR2 SYDVKM. The CDR3 loop spans 15 amino acids. The ends lost 4 bases at V and 4 bases at J; junction bases unmatched: 8.

This clonotype was observed many times. The chain has TRBV18 and TRBJ2-3; D gene unclear. This CDR3 is 13 amino acids long. Germline CDR1 and CDR2: KGHSH and LQKENI. The V end was cut by 0 bases, the J end by 0 bases, with 1 base between. In DNA form, the CDR3 reads TGTGCCAGCTCACCACCTAGCACAGATACGCAGTATTTT. It yields the protein CASSPPSTDTQYF.

By share, this clonotype counts as medium-sized (0.01 to 0.1%). This chain joins TRBV7-3 and TRBJ2-1; 11 bases map to TRBD2. This CDR3 region has 15 residues. In germline, CDR1 is SGHTA, CDR2 FQGTGA. The V segment lost 5 bases and the J segment 7 bases; nucleotides outside the gene matches: 7. The CDR3 loop is CASSKGLAEGNEQFF. CDR3 DNA: TGTGCCAGCAGCAAGGGACTAGCGGAGGGGAATGAGCAGTTCTTC.

Note on this clonotype: This probably arose from a read error, given a far larger clone one base away. In DNA form, the CDR3 reads TGTGCCAACAGCCCCTACATCGGGGTCCTCCAAGAGACCCAGTACTTC. Protein sequence: CANSPYIGVLQETQYF. This chain joins TRBV6-8 and TRBJ2-5; possibly TRBD2 for D (5 bases). With 10 bases removed from V and 1 base from J, the gap between germline ends came to 22 bases. The CDR3 has 16 residues. Germline-derived CDR1 and CDR2 are MNHGY and SAAAGT.

By frequency in the sample, this clonotype is medium-sized. The chain is built from TRBV7-9 and TRBJ1-6; 7 bases match TRBD1. V trimming: 5 bases; J trimming: 7 bases; junction bases outside the gene matches: 8. Germline lookup yields CDR1 SEHNR and CDR2 FQNEAQ (reference sequence). The CDR3 spans 15 residues. CDR3 amino acids: CASSLVADRNSPLHF. The CDR3 nucleotides read TGTGCCAGCAGCCTCGTCGCGGACAGGAATTCACCCCTCCACTTT.

This clonotype is medium-sized within its sample. The V gene is TRBV20-1, the J gene TRBJ1-6, with 10 bases identical to TRBD1. Looked up from germline, CDR1 is DFQATT and CDR2 is SNEGSKA (reference sequence). This CDR3 spans 17 amino acids. The V gene end was trimmed by 1 base and the J gene end by 4 bases; junction bases not matched to a gene: 7. CDR3 nucleotides: TGCAGTGCTAGAGCAGGGGGACAGGGGAATTATAATTCACCCCTCCACTTT. Translated: CSARAGGQGNYNSPLHF.

This clonotype came up many times. The V gene is TRBV11-2, the J gene TRBJ2-3; either TRBD1 or TRBD2 may supply D (6 bases each). This CDR3 contains 13 residues. The ends were cut back, 2 bases at V and 6 bases at J, with 9 bases in the middle. Germline-derived CDR1 and CDR2 are SGHAT and FQNNGV. In DNA form, the CDR3 reads TGTGCCAGCAGCTTATGGGGGGCGGATACGCAGTATTTT. Translating it yields CASSLWGADTQYF.

This clonotype was detected many times. The chain has TRBV7-2 and TRBJ2-7, with D uncertain. The CDR3 runs to 15 residues. Germline assignment: CDR1 SGHTA and CDR2 FQGNSA. Trimming removed 2 bases from V and 0 bases from J, with 11 bases in between. CDR3 DNA sequence: TGTGCCAGCAGCTTATCCGGCTTCAGCTCCTACGAGCAGTACTTC. Translation: CASSLSGFSSYEQYF.

This clonotype was recorded at least ten times. A read error may be the cause here, since a much bigger clone is one base away. The V call is TRBV30, the J call TRBJ1-2; D is unclear. Germline-derived CDR1 and CDR2 are GTSNPN and SVGIG (reference sequence). The CDR3 runs 14 residues. Trimming stripped 3 bases from V and 8 bases from J, with 19 bases between. This CDR3 is CAWRRPDGDKGYTF. The CDR3 DNA reads TGTGCCTGGAGGAGACCGGACGGGGATAAAGGCTACACCTTC.

This clonotype has at least ten counts. The gene calls are TRBV25-1 and TRBJ2-2; 10 bases agree with TRBD2. The CDR3 consists of 21 residues. Per the germline V gene, CDR1 is MGHDK and CDR2 is SYGVNS. The V and J ends lost 1 base and 1 base, in that order; junction bases with no gene match: 15. CDR3 protein: CASSELGAGGSGGMNTGELFF. In nucleotides, the CDR3 is TGTGCCAGCAGTGAATTGGGCGCAGGCGGTAGCGGGGGGATGAACACCGGGGAGCTGTTTTTT.

The chain employs TRBV6-1 and TRBJ2-7; unclear D gene. This CDR3 has 13 amino acids. V dropped 5 bases and J dropped 3 bases, with 11 bases sitting between them. Germline lookup yields CDR1 MNHNS and CDR2 SASEGT. The CDR3 DNA reads TGTGCCAGCAGTCCTCTACCGTTCTACGAGCAGTACTTC. The encoded protein is CASSPLPFYEQYF.

The sample holds many counts of this clonotype. The rearrangement joins TRBV18 to TRBJ2-1, with 10 positions matching TRBD2. The CDR3 has 14 residues. Germline assignment: CDR1 KGHSH and CDR2 LQKENI. Trimming cost V 3 bases and J 5 bases; bases outside gene matches: 1. The chain's CDR3 is CASSPGLADNEQFF. CDR3 nucleotides: TGTGCCAGCTCACCCGGACTAGCGGACAATGAGCAGTTCTTC.

At least ten counts were recorded for this clonotype. V and J are TRBV4-3 and TRBJ2-7; tentative D call: TRBD1 (5 bases). The CDR3 totals 13 residues. V lost 1 base, J lost 3 bases, and 7 bases lay in between. CDR1 and CDR2 from the germline V gene are LGHNA and YSLEER. The CDR3 spells CASSQGQFYEQYF. CDR3 DNA sequence: TGCGCCAGCAGCCAAGGACAGTTCTACGAGCAGTACTTC.

Comments on this clonotype: The junction and the germline gene differ at one end; a read error may be behind it. The chain carries TRBV19 and TRBJ2-7, with TRBD2 matching over 7 bases. The length of the CDR3 is 16 residues. The germline V gene has CDR1 LNHDA and CDR2 SQIVND (reference sequence). Here the CDR3 DNA reads TGTGCCAGTAGTACCCGCCTAGCGGACCTCTCCTACGAGAAGTGCTTC. It translates to CASSTRLADLSYEKCF.

This clonotype was observed at least ten times. This chain uses TRBV29-1 with TRBJ2-3; D remains unclear. Trimming pared 7 bases from V and 4 bases from J, leaving 15 bases between. Germline lookup yields CDR1 SQVTM and CDR2 ANQGSEA. This CDR3 is 13 amino acids long. For the CDR3, the DNA is TGCAGCGGCCAACCTTTCTCTGCAGATACGCAGTATTTT. It translates to CSGQPFSADTQYF.

With regard to this clonotype: A single base separates this from a much larger clone, so it may be a read error. The J gene is TRBJ2-3, the V gene TRBV5-4; D is unresolved. The CDR3 loop spans 15 amino acids. Germline CDR1 is SGHNT and CDR2 is YYREEE (reference sequence). The CDR3 nucleotides are TGTGCCAGCAGCTTGGATAGTAGGAGCAAAGATACGCAGTATTTT. Translation gives CASSLDSRSKDTQYF.